This T cell receptor (beta chain) comes out of a study of blood T cell repertoires in COVID-19. The germline V gene has CDR1 LGHNA and CDR2 YSLEER. This CDR3 has 15 residues. Between the trimmed V and J ends, which lost 0 bases and 7 bases, there was a span of 15 bases. The assay was immunoSEQ multiplex PCR, and TCRdb's table has in-frame clones only and misses some. The data hold 250,000 to 350,000 clones, with 75% to 90% observed a single time. The receptor was isolated from a woman in her 50s who had recovered from COVID-19. Input material: peripheral blood. The V gene is TRBV4-3, the J gene TRBJ1-2; weak D call: TRBD1 (5 bases). CDR3 loop: CASSQDPGIFSGYTF. The CDR3 DNA is TGCGCCAGCAGCCAAGATCCAGGGATTTTCTCTGGCTACACCTTC.